This entry describes one T cell receptor (beta chain). The antigen is not known. Amplification of ligated cDNA took four PCR rounds with SP2 and nested alpha and beta constant primers. Alpha and beta constant region primers primed reverse transcription for blood and skin samples. One entry per CDR3 protein, called by TCRdb with MiXCR from the 5' RACE reads. The repertoire holds tens of thousands of distinct CDR3 sequences, with more than 7.5% as singletons. This record belongs to a study of naive and memory T cell subsets. Whole-study findings and limits: TCR transcript changes with activation or differentiation may affect this RNA method.

The library had UMIs added by 3' ligation of an oligonucleotide to TCR cDNA. This CDR3 spans 14 amino acids. Germline CDR1 and CDR2: GTSNPN and SVGIG (reference sequence). V was clipped by 4 bases and J by 2 bases, with 14 bases between them. The TCR was taken from a female donor in good health. The rearrangement links TRBV30 to TRBJ2-5; the D gene is possibly TRBD1 (5 bases). The CDR3 spells CAWNRQGRQETQYF. CDR3 DNA sequence: TGTGCCTGGAACCGGCAGGGCCGACAAGAGACCCAGTACTTC.